A single sample gave rise to the 30 T cell receptor beta chains below, sequenced in a study of T-cell memory formation after mild COVID-19. Each CDR3 protein is one row after TCRdb ran MiXCR on the 5' RACE reads. The data hold under 450,000 distinct CDR3 sequences, with approximately 15% observed a single time. Sequenced sample: PBMCs or a T cell subset sorted from them (not recorded which). Receptors originate from a man younger than 35 who had mild COVID-19 (a few samples of this study predate the infection). Cell type and time point are not known.

The chain carries TRBV10-2 and TRBJ1-1; a weak D match, TRBD1 (5 bases). The CDR3 has 12 amino acids. CDR1 is WSHSY and CDR2 is SAAADI in the germline V gene. V lost 6 bases and J 5 bases, leaving 10 bases between the germline ends. The CDR3 is CASSVGVTEAFF. As DNA, the CDR3 is TGCGCCAGCAGCGTAGGGGTTACTGAAGCTTTCTTT.

There are a few counts of this clonotype. V is TRBV29-1 and J is TRBJ2-1; TRBD2 agrees at 10 bases. The CDR3 runs 14 residues. Germline V gene lookup returns CDR1 SQVTM and CDR2 ANQGSEA. V lost 4 bases to trimming and J lost 4 bases; unmatched junction nucleotides: 4. The CDR3 bases are TGCAGCGTTGTAGGTAGCGGGGGGTACAATGAGCAGTTCTTC. Protein: CSVVGSGGYNEQFF.

This clonotype was detected ten times or more. This chain connects TRBV5-1 to TRBJ2-5; D may be TRBD2 (6 bases). The length of the CDR3 is 14 residues. Trimming removed 2 bases at V and 2 bases at J, with 10 bases between. CDR1 is SGHRS, CDR2 YFSETQ, per germline. The CDR3 sequence: CASSLTGEQETQYF. In nucleotides, the CDR3 is TGCGCCAGCAGCTTAACGGGGGAACAAGAGACCCAGTACTTC.

This clonotype was counted at least ten times. The V call is TRBV5-1, the J call TRBJ1-1; D is unclear. In germline, CDR1 is SGHRS, CDR2 YFSETQ. V was shortened by 0 bases and J by 7 bases, with 13 bases between the two germline ends. The CDR3 runs 14 residues. This CDR3 is CASSLGGVILEAFF. The DNA of the CDR3 is TGCGCCAGCAGCTTGGGGGGAGTCATCCTTGAAGCTTTCTTT.

The CDR3 DNA sequence: TGCGCCAGCAGCCTCGGGGGGGCGGAGCAAGAGACCCAGTACTTC. It is translated as CASSLGGAEQETQYF. The chain couples TRBV5-1 to TRBJ2-5, with TRBD2 identical over 8 bases. Per the germline V gene, CDR1 is SGHRS and CDR2 is YFSETQ. The length of the CDR3 is 15 residues. Trimming cost V 4 bases and J 2 bases; bases outside gene matches: 7.

This clonotype was detected a few times. This chain uses TRBV4-2 with TRBJ2-2; 11 bases align to TRBD2. Trimming cost V 1 base and J 7 bases; bases outside gene matches: 5. Germline CDR1 reads LGHNA; CDR2 reads YNFKEQ. This CDR3 is 16 amino acids long. CDR3 DNA: TGTGCCAGCAGCCAAGGACTAGCGGGGACCAGCGGGGAGCTGTTTTTT. The encoded protein is CASSQGLAGTSGELFF.

The genes are TRBV11-2 and TRBJ1-2; a possible D gene is TRBD1 (5 bases). V was clipped by 9 bases and J by 2 bases, with 10 bases between them. CDR3 length: 12 residues. The germline CDR1 and CDR2 sequences are SGHAT and FQNNGV. The CDR3 sequence is CASAGQNYGYTF. The CDR3 DNA sequence: TGTGCCAGTGCAGGGCAGAACTATGGCTACACCTTC.

The chain employs TRBV7-3 and TRBJ1-1; D remains ambiguous. The V and J ends lost 5 bases and 4 bases respectively, with 17 bases between them. The CDR3 spans 15 residues. The V gene's germline CDR1 is SGHTA and CDR2 FQGTGA. CDR3 sequence: CASSPRGELGTEAFF. The CDR3 coding sequence is TGTGCCAGCAGCCCGCGCGGGGAATTGGGCACTGAAGCTTTCTTT.

The sample holds a few counts of this clonotype. This chain connects TRBV12-3 or TRBV12-4 to TRBJ1-1, with D unclear. Trimming pared 7 bases from V and 1 base from J, leaving 10 bases between. The length of the CDR3 is 13 residues. The CDR3 loop reads CASTMQENTEAFF. The CDR3 nucleotides are TGTGCCAGCACCATGCAGGAGAACACTGAAGCTTTCTTT.

This chain links TRBV19 with TRBJ2-7; D might be TRBD1 (5 bases). The CDR3 consists of 13 residues. Trimming took off 1 base at V and 6 bases at J, with 10 bases between the two ends. Germline assignment: CDR1 LNHDA and CDR2 SQIVND (reference sequence). The CDR3 spells CASSIGGRGEQYF. The DNA for the CDR3 is TGTGCCAGTAGTATAGGAGGAAGGGGCGAGCAGTACTTC.

This clonotype was counted ten times or more. The chain joins TRBV6-2 or TRBV6-3 to TRBJ2-5; D is uncertain. The V end lost 2 bases, the J end lost 4 bases, and 5 bases lay between the germline ends. CDR3 length equals 12 residues. CDR1 is MNHEY, CDR2 SVGEGT, per germline. CDR3 sequence: CASSYPGETQYF. The CDR3 nucleotides read TGTGCCAGCAGTTACCCCGGAGAGACCCAGTACTTC.

This clonotype was counted ten times or more. This chain connects TRBV7-9 to TRBJ2-4; D unclear. The germline V and J ends were trimmed by 1 base and 5 bases, with 9 bases remaining between them. In germline, CDR1 is SEHNR, CDR2 FQNEAQ (reference sequence). CDR3 length: 14 residues. The CDR3 coding sequence is TGTGCCAGCAGCTTAGAATCGACGGAAAACATTCAGTACTTC. Protein product: CASSLESTENIQYF.

This clonotype showed up just a few times. CDR3 loop: CASTGTGSSPLHF. CDR3 coding DNA: TGTGCCAGTACCGGGACAGGCTCTTCACCCCTCCACTTT. This rearrangement joins TRBV7-2 to TRBJ1-6, with 8 bases fitting TRBD1. Losses at the gene ends were 9 bases for V and 9 bases for J; bases not matched to a gene: 7. The CDR3 is 13 residues long. CDR1 is SGHTA and CDR2 is FQGNSA in the germline V gene.

The rearrangement links TRBV10-3 to TRBJ2-5; D is unclear. The CDR3 loop spans 14 amino acids. The germline V gene encodes CDR1 ENHRY and CDR2 SYGVKD. V gave up 5 bases and J gave up 0 bases, with 10 bases separating them. CDR3 sequence reads: CAISRGPNQETQYF. The CDR3 nucleotides are TGTGCCATCAGTAGAGGACCCAACCAAGAGACCCAGTACTTC.

In this sample, this clonotype turned up a few times. The rearrangement joins TRBV19 to TRBJ2-5, with 7 nucleotides matching TRBD2. V lost 5 bases, J lost 4 bases, and 1 base stayed unmatched. Germline values: CDR1 LNHDA, CDR2 SQIVND (reference sequence). This CDR3 is built from 12 residues. The CDR3 nucleotides are TGTGCCAGTAGTCGCGGGGGAGAGACCCAGTACTTC. Residues: CASSRGGETQYF.

The rearrangement joins TRBV7-9 to TRBJ2-3, with D uncertain. Germline V CDR1 and CDR2: SEHNR, FQNEAQ (reference sequence). Trimming removed 6 bases from V and 2 bases from J, with 18 bases in between. The CDR3 runs to 16 residues. The CDR3 reads CASSQSFGPDTDTQYF. The CDR3 nucleotides read TGTGCCAGCAGTCAATCCTTCGGACCCGACACAGATACGCAGTATTTT.

This clonotype was seen more than once but under ten times. Sequence at one end of the junction differs from germline and may be a read error. This chain connects TRBV7-7 to TRBJ2-5; D is tentatively TRBD1 or TRBD2 (5 bases each). This CDR3 contains 13 residues. Per the germline V gene, CDR1 is SSHAT and CDR2 is FNYEAQ (reference sequence). CDR3 protein: CASSNRPGETQYF. The CDR3 coding sequence is TGTGCTAGCAGTAACAGGCCGGGGGAGACCCAGTACTTC.

This chain connects TRBV29-1 to TRBJ2-3; 9 nucleotides align to TRBD2. The CDR3 has 14 amino acids. The V and J ends lost 4 bases and 5 bases, in that order; junction bases with no gene match: 7. Germline V gene sequence: CDR1 SQVTM, CDR2 ANQGSEA. The CDR3 sequence: CSVGRTSDQDTQYF. CDR3 sequence (DNA): TGCAGCGTTGGCCGGACTAGCGATCAAGATACGCAGTATTTT.

This clonotype was observed once. This chain uses TRBV28 with TRBJ2-5; D is unresolved. The germline V gene encodes CDR1 MDHEN and CDR2 SYDVKM. Trimming removed 3 bases at V and 3 bases at J, with 8 bases between. This CDR3 is built from 13 residues. CDR3 loop: CASSFTLKETQYF. The CDR3 coding sequence is TGTGCCAGCAGTTTTACCCTCAAAGAGACCCAGTACTTC.

This chain links TRBV6-1 with TRBJ1-1, with D unresolved. The CDR3 spans 14 residues. Germline CDR1 reads MNHNS; CDR2 reads SASEGT. Trimming left V 4 bases short and J 4 bases short, with 13 bases between. This CDR3 reads CASSVAEVVTEAFF. The CDR3 coding sequence is TGTGCCAGCAGTGTGGCGGAAGTTGTCACTGAAGCTTTCTTT.

Only a few counts were recorded for this clonotype. The gene calls are TRBV6-2 or TRBV6-3 and TRBJ2-2; the D gene could be TRBD1 or TRBD2 (5 bases each). The V and J ends lost 5 bases and 7 bases respectively, with 14 bases between them. The germline V gene encodes CDR1 MNHEY and CDR2 SVGEGT. The CDR3 extends over 14 amino acids. The CDR3 DNA reads as TGTGCCAGCAGTCAGGGACCACGGAACGGGGAGCTGTTTTTT. It specifies CASSQGPRNGELFF.

The V and J genes are TRBV11-3 and TRBJ2-2; no firm D call. Trimming removed 5 bases at V and 5 bases at J, with 9 bases between. Per the germline V gene, CDR1 is SGHNT and CDR2 is YENEEA. The CDR3 contains 13 residues. As DNA, the CDR3 is TGTGCCAGCAGCCCCCATCGAACCGGGGAGCTGTTTTTT. The encoded protein is CASSPHRTGELFF.

This chain uses TRBV6-4 with TRBJ2-2; no definite D call. V was cut by 4 bases and J by 3 bases, with 6 bases left in between. The CDR3 totals 13 residues. The germline CDR1 and CDR2 sequences are MRHNA and SNTAGT. The CDR3 reads CASSGEDTGELFF. CDR3 nucleotide sequence: TGTGCCAGCAGTGGAGAGGACACCGGGGAGCTGTTTTTT.

The chain combines TRBV6-5 with TRBJ2-5; maybe TRBD2 (6 bases). In germline, CDR1 is MNHEY, CDR2 SVGAGI. V was pared by 8 bases and J by 2 bases, with 21 bases between. The CDR3 has 16 amino acids. In DNA, the CDR3 is TGTGCCAGCTCTGGGCTAGCGCGGAGCAGGCAAGAGACCCAGTACTTC. Protein product: CASSGLARSRQETQYF.

This clonotype was counted only a few times. The CDR3 bases are TGTGCCAGCAGCCAACGAGACAATAATTCACCCCTCCACTTT. It specifies CASSQRDNNSPLHF. The V gene is TRBV3-1, the J gene TRBJ1-6; no reliable D call. The CDR3 runs 14 residues. The germline V gene encodes CDR1 LGHDT and CDR2 YNNKEL (reference sequence). V lost 2 bases, J lost 5 bases, and 7 bases lay in between.

The chain links TRBV5-1 to TRBJ1-1; no definite D call. This CDR3 contains 14 residues. Germline V gene lookup returns CDR1 SGHRS and CDR2 YFSETQ. Trimming pared 3 bases from V and 1 base from J, leaving 10 bases between. In DNA form, the CDR3 reads TGCGCCAGCAGCTCCCTATCTGGGAACACTGAAGCTTTCTTT. It specifies CASSSLSGNTEAFF.

The rearrangement joins TRBV10-3 to TRBJ1-5; no reliable D call. Per the germline V gene, CDR1 is ENHRY and CDR2 is SYGVKD. There are 15 residues in the CDR3. The V end lost 7 bases, the J end lost 3 bases, and 16 bases lay between the germline ends. DNA of the CDR3: TGTGCCATCAAGGAGTCAGCCGGAGACAATCAGCCCCAGCATTTT. This gives the protein CAIKESAGDNQPQHF.

CDR3 in DNA: TGCGCCAGCAGTGTGGTGGGGGGGTACACAGATACGCAGTATTTT. Translated: CASSVVGGYTDTQYF. V is TRBV10-2 and J is TRBJ2-3; 7 bases are a match to TRBD2. The CDR3 runs to 15 residues. V was clipped by 4 bases and J by 2 bases; unmatched bases: 6. CDR1 and CDR2 from the germline V gene are WSHSY and SAAADI.

There are a few counts of this clonotype. The V call is TRBV5-1, the J call TRBJ2-2; D call uncertain. The CDR3 is made up of 14 amino acids. Trimming shortened V by 0 bases and J by 5 bases, and 8 bases separated the two germline ends. The V gene's germline CDR1 is SGHRS and CDR2 YFSETQ. In DNA form, the CDR3 reads TGCGCCAGCAGCTTGGTCGTCGGGACCGGGGAGCTGTTTTTT. Translation: CASSLVVGTGELFF.

This clonotype has more than one count but fewer than ten. This sequence joins TRBV2 and TRBJ2-3; TRBD2 agrees at 13 bases. Germline lookup yields CDR1 SNHLY and CDR2 FYNNEI. Trimming removed 7 bases from V and 14 bases from J; junction bases left unmatched: 9. The CDR3 has 13 residues. The CDR3 DNA is TGTGCCAGCATTGGACTAGCGGGGGCACGGAGGTATTTT. Translated: CASIGLAGARRYF. Complete variable domain (other parts from reference TRBV2 and TRBJ2-3): EPEVTQTPSHQVTQMGQEVILRCVPISNHLYFYWYRQILGQKVEFLVSFYNNEISEKSEIFDDQFSVERPDGSNFTLKIRSTKLEDSAMYFCASIGLAGARRYFGPGTRLTVL.